A selection of T cell receptor beta chains follows, all from one sample in a study of blood T cell repertoires in COVID-19. Profiling relied on immunoSEQ multiplex PCR, and the TCRdb table lists in-frame clones only, not all of them. The sample has about 120,000 clones, 60% to 85% seen once. Source material: peripheral blood. The receptor set was obtained from a man aged 65 to 79 with acute or convalescent COVID-19. CDR3s include the opening cysteine and the closing phenylalanine or tryptophan. The D gene is left open where the match is weak. A row's size may be missing; if present it is once, few, many or a size class.

.	TRBV4-3	TRBJ1-3	.	TGCGCCAGCAGCTACTCCCCCGAGCCTGGAAACACCATATATTTT	CASSYSPEPGNTIYF
TRBD1	TRBV4-1	TRBJ2-7	.	TGCGCCAGCAGCCAAGTAATGACAGGGGGCAACTACGAGCAGTACTTC	CASSQVMTGGNYEQYF
.	TRBV5-5	TRBJ1-4	.	TGTGCCAGCAGACCGGGAGGACAGTCAACTAATGAAAAACTGTTTTTT	CASRPGGQSTNEKLFF
.	TRBV7-8	TRBJ2-7	.	TGTGCCAGCAGCTTAGGCAGGGGTTCATCCGAGCAGTACTTC	CASSLGRGSSEQYF
TRBD1	TRBV9	TRBJ1-2	once	TGTGCCAGCAGCGTATCGACAGGGAACTATGGCTACACCTTC	CASSVSTGNYGYTF
TRBD1	TRBV5-4	TRBJ2-7	.	TGTGCCAGCAGCTGGGACAGGGGAAGGTACGAGCAGTACTTC	CASSWDRGRYEQYF
.	TRBV2	TRBJ1-2	.	TGTGCCAGCATGAAGGACTCAGCTAACTATGGCTACACCTTC	CASMKDSANYGYTF
.	TRBV3-1/TRBV3-2	TRBJ2-1	.	TGTGCCAGCAGGGGGACTTGGGGCTACAATGAGCAGTTCTTC	CASRGTWGYNEQFF
.	TRBV19	TRBJ2-7	.	TGTGCCAGTAGTATAGATCGACACAGGGCTTCCTACGAGCAGTACTTC	CASSIDRHRASYEQYF
TRBD2	TRBV19	TRBJ2-3	.	TGTGCCAGTAGTCGAACCAGCGGGGGGCCTTTTGGTAGCACAGATACGCAGTATTTT	CASSRTSGGPFGSTDTQYF
TRBD2	TRBV3-1/TRBV3-2	TRBJ2-3	.	TGTGCCAGCAGCCAAGTAAAACTAGCGGGGGGACGGCAGTATTTT	CASSQVKLAGGRQYF
TRBD2	TRBV10-3	TRBJ2-2	.	TGTGCCATCAGTGGAACTAGCGGCTCCACCGGGGAGCTGTTTTTT	CAISGTSGSTGELFF
TRBD2	TRBV7-2	TRBJ2-5	.	TGTGCCAGCAGCTTAGAAGGACTAGCGTCGCCCCGGGAGACCCAGTACTTC	CASSLEGLASPRETQYF
.	TRBV14	TRBJ2-7	.	TGTGCCAGCAGCCAAGTCAGGGGCGGGGAGCAGTACTTC	CASSQVRGGEQYF